This T cell receptor beta chain was retrieved from a study of vaccination effects on CD4 cells after COVID-19. CD4+ T cells were isolated after around ten days of culture. Whole-study results and caveats: Marked contraction was observed in infection-induced and vaccine-induced clones late after vaccination.

Germline values: CDR1 SNHLY, CDR2 FYNNEI. The germline V and J ends were trimmed by 1 base and 8 bases, with 6 bases remaining between them. This CDR3 spans 11 amino acids. Only one count was recorded for this clone. The target antigen is unknown. The assay was immunoSEQ multiplex PCR, and TCRdb's table has in-frame clones only and misses some. In the table there are about 37,000 clones, about four fifths of which are singletons. The genes are TRBV2 and TRBJ2-7; D assignment may be TRBD1 or TRBD2 (5 bases each). Sequenced material: CD4+ T cells from PBMCs cultured without peptide, taken before COVID-19 vaccination. This clonotype originated in a human donor who received a COVID-19 vaccine. The CDR3 nucleotides read TGTGCCAGCAGTGAAGGGGGGAAGCAGTACTTC. Encoded protein: CASSEGGKQYF.